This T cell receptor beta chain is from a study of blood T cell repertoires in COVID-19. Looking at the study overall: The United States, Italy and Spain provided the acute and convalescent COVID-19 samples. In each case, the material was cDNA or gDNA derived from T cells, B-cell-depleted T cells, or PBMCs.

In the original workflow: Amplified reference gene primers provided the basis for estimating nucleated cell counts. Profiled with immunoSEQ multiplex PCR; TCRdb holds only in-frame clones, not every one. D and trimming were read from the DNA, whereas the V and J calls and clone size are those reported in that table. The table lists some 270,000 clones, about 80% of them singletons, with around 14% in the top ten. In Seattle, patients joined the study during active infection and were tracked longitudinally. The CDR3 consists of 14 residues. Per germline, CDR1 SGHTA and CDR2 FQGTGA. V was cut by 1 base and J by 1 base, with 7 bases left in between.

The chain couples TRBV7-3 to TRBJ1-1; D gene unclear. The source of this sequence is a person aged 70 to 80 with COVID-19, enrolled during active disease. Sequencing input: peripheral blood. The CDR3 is CASSLMAENTEAFF. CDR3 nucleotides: TGTGCCAGCAGCTTAATGGCAGAGAACACTGAAGCTTTCTTT.